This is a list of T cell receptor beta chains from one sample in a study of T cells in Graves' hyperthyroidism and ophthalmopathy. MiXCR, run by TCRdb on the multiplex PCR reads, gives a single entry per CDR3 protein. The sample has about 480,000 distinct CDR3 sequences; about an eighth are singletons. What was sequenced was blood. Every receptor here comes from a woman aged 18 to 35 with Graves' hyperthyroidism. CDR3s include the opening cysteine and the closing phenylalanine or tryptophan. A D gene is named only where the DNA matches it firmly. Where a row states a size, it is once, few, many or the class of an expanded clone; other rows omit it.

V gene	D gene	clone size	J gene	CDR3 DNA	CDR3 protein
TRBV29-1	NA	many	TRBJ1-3	TGCAGCGTTGAGGTTGGAAACACCATATATTTT	CSVEVGNTIYF
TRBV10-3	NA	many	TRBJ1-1	TGTGCCATCTATAATGAGCCGAACACTGAAGCTTTCTTT	CAIYNEPNTEAFF
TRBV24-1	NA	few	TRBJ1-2	TGTGCCACCCTTGGGGTGAAGGACTCCGACTATGGCTACACCTTC	CATLGVKDSDYGYTF
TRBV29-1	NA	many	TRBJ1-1	TGCAGCGTGAGGGGCAGGAACACTGAAGCTTTCTTT	CSVRGRNTEAFF
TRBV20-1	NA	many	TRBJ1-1	TGCAGTGCTAGAGATCAGGGGAGGTTTACTGAAGCTTTCTTT	CSARDQGRFTEAFF
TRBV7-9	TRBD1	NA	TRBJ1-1	TGTGCCAGCAGCTTAGCGGCGTCAGGGGGCACTGAAGCTTTCTTT	CASSLAASGGTEAFF
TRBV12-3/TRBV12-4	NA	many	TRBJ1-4	TGTGCCAGCAGTCTTCTCGGAGTTGGGGATGAAAAACTGTTTTTT	CASSLLGVGDEKLFF
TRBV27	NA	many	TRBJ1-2	TGTGCCAGCCGTAGCCCTCATGGGAGTGACTATGGCTACACCTTC	CASRSPHGSDYGYTF
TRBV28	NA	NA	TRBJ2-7	TGTGCCAGCAGTTTACAAGGGGTAGGCGAGCAGTACTTC	CASSLQGVGEQYF
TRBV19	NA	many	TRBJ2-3	TGTGCCAGTAGTGGAGGGACAGCAGATACGCAGTATTTT	CASSGGTADTQYF
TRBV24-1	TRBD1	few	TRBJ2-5	TGTGCCACCAGTGATCGCGGACAGGGGAGTGGAAAGACCCAGTACTTC	CATSDRGQGSGKTQYF
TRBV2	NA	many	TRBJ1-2	TGTGCCAGACCAAAAACCTCGGGGGGGGCTAAAGGCTACACCTTC	CARPKTSGGAKGYTF
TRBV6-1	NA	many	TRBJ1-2	TGTGCCAGCAGTTCCGCCGCCCTGTCTGGCTACACCTTC	CASSSAALSGYTF
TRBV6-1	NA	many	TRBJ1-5	TGTGCCAGCAAGGTGGACGGCAATCAGCCCCAGCATTTT	CASKVDGNQPQHF
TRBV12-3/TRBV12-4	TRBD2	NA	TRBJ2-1	TGTGCCAGCGCCGGACTAGCGGGAGGGGGTGATGAGCAGTTCTTC	CASAGLAGGGDEQFF
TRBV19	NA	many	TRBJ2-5	TGTGCCAGTAGTATAGGAGGGGAACAAGAGACCCAGTACTTC	CASSIGGEQETQYF